These 14 T cell receptor beta chains were sequenced from one sample in a study of blood T cells in healthy people across ages. Using a J-beta primer mix together with a sample-barcoded 5' primer, a second PCR was run for roughly 6 to 11 cycles. One entry per CDR3 protein, called by TCRdb with MiXCR from the 5' RACE reads. The profile shows about 720,000 distinct CDR3 sequences, 22% of them singletons. Sequences were obtained from blood. The receptors were sampled from a man in his 70s in good health.

CDR3 region: CASSLATPGTAPRSEYF. In nucleotides, the CDR3 is TGTGCCAGCAGCTTGGCAACTCCCGGGACGGCACCTCGATCGGAGTACTTC. The chain couples TRBV5-5 to TRBJ2-7; D could derive from TRBD1 or TRBD2 (5 bases each). Germline CDR1 reads SGHKS; CDR2 reads YYEKEE (reference sequence). Trimming pared 0 bases from V and 11 bases from J, leaving 27 bases between. The CDR3 spans 17 residues.

To note about this clonotype: This could be a read error, since a much larger clone is one nucleotide away. This sequence joins TRBV7-3 and TRBJ2-5; D perhaps matches TRBD2 (5 bases). CDR1 and CDR2 from the germline V gene are SGHTA and FQGTGA. CDR3 length: 14 residues. The CDR3 protein is CASSLSGLQEAQYF. The CDR3 DNA reads TGTGCCAGCAGCTTAAGCGGACTTCAAGAGGCCCAGTACTTC. Full variable domain (remainder filled in from reference TRBV7-3 and TRBJ2-5): GAGVSQTPSNKVTEKGKYVELRCDPISGHTALYWYRQSLGQGPEFLIYFQGTGAADDSGLPNDRFFAVRPEGSVSTLKIQRTERGDSAVYLCASSLSGLQEAQYFGPGTRLLVL.

The CDR3 bases are TGTGCCACCAGCAGAGATCTTTCCCCCTACAATGAGCAGTTCTTC. Protein sequence: CATSRDLSPYNEQFF. This chain links TRBV15 with TRBJ2-1, with no clear D. V lost 0 bases, J lost 2 bases, and 8 bases lay in between. Germline CDR1 is LNHNV and CDR2 is YYDKDF (reference sequence). CDR3 length equals 15 residues.

A few counts support this clonotype. The CDR3 DNA follows: TGTGCCACCACCGATTTGGAGGCCCAGTACTTC. It codes for CATTDLEAQYF. This sequence joins TRBV6-2 or TRBV6-3 and TRBJ2-5, with D perhaps matching TRBD2 (5 bases). Between the trimmed V and J ends, which lost 10 bases and 9 bases, there was a span of 15 bases. The CDR3 is made up of 11 amino acids. Germline CDR1 and CDR2: MNHEY and SVGEGT.

This clonotype was seen only a few times. The gene calls are TRBV2 and TRBJ2-1; D not resolved. The germline CDR1 and CDR2 sequences are SNHLY and FYNNEI. This CDR3 has 13 amino acids. Trimming cost V 4 bases and J 4 bases, with 8 bases left between them. CDR3 in amino acids: CASSVSPYNEQFF. In DNA form, the CDR3 reads TGTGCCAGCAGTGTGTCCCCGTACAATGAGCAGTTCTTC.

This clonotype was seen more than once but under ten times. The V gene is TRBV5-1, the J gene TRBJ2-3; the match to TRBD2 covers 11 bases. V dropped 4 bases and J dropped 1; count of bases not matched to a gene: 5. This CDR3 has 16 amino acids. Looked up from germline, CDR1 is SGHRS and CDR2 is YFSETQ. The CDR3 loop reads CASSGTSGARTDTQYF. CDR3 DNA: TGCGCCAGCAGCGGGACTAGCGGAGCCCGCACAGATACGCAGTATTTT.

This clonotype was detected ten times or more. The CDR3 loop is CASSLRGAKNIQYF. The CDR3 region has the DNA TGTGCCAGCAGTTTAAGAGGGGCCAAAAACATTCAGTACTTC. The J gene is TRBJ2-4, the V gene TRBV5-6; possibly TRBD2 for D (5 bases). The CDR3 sequence is 14 residues long. V was trimmed by 5 bases and J by 1 base, leaving 10 bases between them. In germline, CDR1 is SGHDT, CDR2 YYEEEE.

The chain joins TRBV10-3 to TRBJ2-5, with 13 bases matching TRBD2. After removal of 5 bases from V and 3 bases from J, the junction contained 12 bases not matched to a gene. Germline CDR1 and CDR2: ENHRY and SYGVKD. This CDR3 is 18 amino acids long. CDR3 nucleotide sequence: TGTGCCATCAGTTATGAACTTCCGGGACTAGCGGGAAAAGAGACCCAGTACTTC. Amino acid sequence: CAISYELPGLAGKETQYF.

The chain joins TRBV10-3 to TRBJ2-1; D is unclear. Per the germline V gene, CDR1 is ENHRY and CDR2 is SYGVKD. There are 13 residues in the CDR3. V was trimmed by 0 bases and J by 10 bases, leaving 10 bases between them. The CDR3 coding sequence is TGTGCCATCAGTGAGTCGATGATGGAAGAGCAGTTCTTC. It specifies CAISESMMEEQFF.

This clonotype was seen only a few times. The gene calls are TRBV5-1 and TRBJ2-2; TRBD1 matches 8 bases. CDR3 length: 15 amino acids. The V and J ends lost 4 bases and 3 bases, in that order; junction bases with no gene match: 5. Germline V gives CDR1 SGHRS, CDR2 YFSETQ. The CDR3 sequence: CASSQGAQDTGELFF. CDR3 nucleotides: TGCGCCAGCAGCCAGGGGGCGCAGGACACCGGGGAGCTGTTTTTT.

The table lists this clonotype with many counts. This chain connects TRBV27 to TRBJ1-2; D is uncertain. This CDR3 contains 15 residues. Trimming shortened V by 5 bases and J by 4 bases, and 17 bases separated the two germline ends. Per germline, CDR1 MNHEY and CDR2 SMNVEV (reference sequence). As DNA, the CDR3 is TGTGCCAGCAGTCCCAGGACTCGTTCCCCCTATGGCTACACCTTC. Amino acids: CASSPRTRSPYGYTF.

The chain carries TRBV12-3 or TRBV12-4 and TRBJ2-3; tentatively, D is TRBD2 (6 bases). Trimming pared 3 bases from V and 0 bases from J, leaving 10 bases between. This CDR3 has 15 residues. The CDR3 spells CASSFLAVSTDTQYF. For the CDR3, the DNA is TGTGCCAGCAGTTTCTTAGCGGTGAGCACAGATACGCAGTATTTT.

The V and J genes are TRBV5-1 and TRBJ1-4; D not resolved. Germline CDR1 is SGHRS and CDR2 is YFSETQ. V was shortened by 0 bases and J by 0 bases, with 12 bases between the two germline ends. This CDR3 spans 17 amino acids. The CDR3 DNA is TGCGCCAGCAGCTTGGGGCGGGCCTTCCCAACTAATGAAAAACTGTTTTTT. Translating gives CASSLGRAFPTNEKLFF. Variable domain in full (rest from reference TRBV5-1 and TRBJ1-4): KAGVTQTPRYLIKTRGQQVTLSCSPISGHRSVSWYQQTPGQGLQFLFEYFSETQRNKGNFPGRFSGRQFSNSRSEMNVSTLELGDSALYLCASSLGRAFPTNEKLFFGSGTQLSVL.

The CDR3 loop reads CSVEDGPGQGKVTF. The CDR3 nucleotides read TGCAGCGTTGAAGATGGTCCGGGACAGGGGAAGGTGACCTTC. The chain combines TRBV29-1 with TRBJ1-2; TRBD1 agrees at 10 bases. Germline loops: CDR1 SQVTM, CDR2 ANQGSEA. V lost 0 bases to trimming and J lost 14 bases; unmatched junction nucleotides: 12. CDR3 size: 14 residues.